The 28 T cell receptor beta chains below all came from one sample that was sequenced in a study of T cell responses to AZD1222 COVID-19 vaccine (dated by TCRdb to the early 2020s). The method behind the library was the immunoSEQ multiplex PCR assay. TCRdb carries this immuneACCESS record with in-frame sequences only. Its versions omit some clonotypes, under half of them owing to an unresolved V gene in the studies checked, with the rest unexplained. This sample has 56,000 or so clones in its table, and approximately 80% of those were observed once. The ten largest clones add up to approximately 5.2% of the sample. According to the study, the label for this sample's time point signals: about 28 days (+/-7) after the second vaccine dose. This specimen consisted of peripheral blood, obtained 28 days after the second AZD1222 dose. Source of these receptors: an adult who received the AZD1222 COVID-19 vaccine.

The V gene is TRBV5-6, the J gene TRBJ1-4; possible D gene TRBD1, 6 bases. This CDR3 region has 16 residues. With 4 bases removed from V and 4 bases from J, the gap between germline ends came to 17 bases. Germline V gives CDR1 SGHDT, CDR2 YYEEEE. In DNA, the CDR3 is TGTGCCAGCAGCCCGGGGATGGACAGCTTTAATGAAAAACTGTTTTTT. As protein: CASSPGMDSFNEKLFF.

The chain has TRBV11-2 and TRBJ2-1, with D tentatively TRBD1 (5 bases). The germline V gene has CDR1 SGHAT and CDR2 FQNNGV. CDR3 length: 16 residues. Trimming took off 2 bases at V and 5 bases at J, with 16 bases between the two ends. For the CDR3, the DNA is TGTGCCAGCAGCTTATTAAGGGGCCGGACCCACAATGAGCAGTTCTTC. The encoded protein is CASSLLRGRTHNEQFF. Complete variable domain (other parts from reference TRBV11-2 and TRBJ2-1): EAGVAQSPRYKIIEKRQSVAFWCNPISGHATLYWYQQILGQGPKLLIQFQNNGVVDDSQLPKDRFSAERLKGVDSTLKIQPAKLEDSAVYLCASSLLRGRTHNEQFFGPGTRLTVL.

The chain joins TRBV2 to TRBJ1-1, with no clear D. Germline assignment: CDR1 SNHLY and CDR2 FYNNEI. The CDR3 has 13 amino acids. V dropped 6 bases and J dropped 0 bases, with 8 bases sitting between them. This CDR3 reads CASRVILNTEAFF. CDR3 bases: TGTGCCAGCAGGGTGATTCTGAACACTGAAGCTTTCTTT.

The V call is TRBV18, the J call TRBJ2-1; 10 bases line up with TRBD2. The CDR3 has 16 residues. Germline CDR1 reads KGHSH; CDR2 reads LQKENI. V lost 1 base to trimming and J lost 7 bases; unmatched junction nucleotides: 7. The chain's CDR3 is CASSPLPSGSLNEQFF. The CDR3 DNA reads TGTGCCAGCTCACCACTGCCTAGCGGGAGTTTGAATGAGCAGTTCTTC.

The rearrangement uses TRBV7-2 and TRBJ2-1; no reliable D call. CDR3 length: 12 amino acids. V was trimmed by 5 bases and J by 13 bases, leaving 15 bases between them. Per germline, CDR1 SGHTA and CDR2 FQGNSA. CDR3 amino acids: CASSPALVGQFF. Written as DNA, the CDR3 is TGTGCCAGCAGCCCAGCCCTGGTTGGACAGTTCTTC.

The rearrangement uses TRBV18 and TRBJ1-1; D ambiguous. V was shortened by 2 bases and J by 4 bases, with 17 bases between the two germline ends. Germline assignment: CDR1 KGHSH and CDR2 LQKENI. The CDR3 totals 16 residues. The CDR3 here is CASSPGMRGSSTEAFF. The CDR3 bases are TGTGCCAGCTCACCAGGAATGCGAGGGTCGAGCACTGAAGCTTTCTTT.

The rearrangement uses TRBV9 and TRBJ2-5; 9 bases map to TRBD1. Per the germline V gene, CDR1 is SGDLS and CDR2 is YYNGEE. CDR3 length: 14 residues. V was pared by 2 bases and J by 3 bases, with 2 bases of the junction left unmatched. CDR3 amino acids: CASSVGQGKETQYF. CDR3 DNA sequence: TGTGCCAGCAGCGTGGGACAGGGTAAAGAGACCCAGTACTTC.

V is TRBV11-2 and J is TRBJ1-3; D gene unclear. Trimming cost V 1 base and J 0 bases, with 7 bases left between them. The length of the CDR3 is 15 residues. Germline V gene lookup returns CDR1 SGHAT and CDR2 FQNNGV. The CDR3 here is CASSLGVLSGNTIYF. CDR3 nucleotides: TGTGCCAGCAGCTTAGGAGTTCTCTCTGGAAACACCATATATTTT.

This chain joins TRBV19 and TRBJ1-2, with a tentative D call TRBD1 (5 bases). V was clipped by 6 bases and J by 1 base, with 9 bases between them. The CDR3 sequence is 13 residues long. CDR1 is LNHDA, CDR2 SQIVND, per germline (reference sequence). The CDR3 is CASRTDSNYGYTF. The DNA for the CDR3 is TGTGCCAGTAGGACCGACAGTAACTATGGCTACACCTTC.

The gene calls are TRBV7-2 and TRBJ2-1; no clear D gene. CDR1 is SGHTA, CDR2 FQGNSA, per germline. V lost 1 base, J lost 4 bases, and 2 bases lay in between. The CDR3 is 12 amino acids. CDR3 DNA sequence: TGTGCCAGCAGCTTAGTTTACAATGAGCAGTTCTTC. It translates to CASSLVYNEQFF.

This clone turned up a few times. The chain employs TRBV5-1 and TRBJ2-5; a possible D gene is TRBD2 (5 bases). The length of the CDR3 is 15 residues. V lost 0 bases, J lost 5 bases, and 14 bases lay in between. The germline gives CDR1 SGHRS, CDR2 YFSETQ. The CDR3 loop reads CASSLEGFGGETQYF. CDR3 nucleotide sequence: TGCGCCAGCAGCTTGGAAGGTTTCGGCGGGGAGACCCAGTACTTC.

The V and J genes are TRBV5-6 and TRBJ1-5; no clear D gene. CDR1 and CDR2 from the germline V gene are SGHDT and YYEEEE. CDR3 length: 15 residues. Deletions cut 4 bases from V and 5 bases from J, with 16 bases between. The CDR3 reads CASSQFTLRDQPQHF. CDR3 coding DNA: TGTGCCAGCAGCCAATTTACGCTAAGGGATCAGCCCCAGCATTTT.

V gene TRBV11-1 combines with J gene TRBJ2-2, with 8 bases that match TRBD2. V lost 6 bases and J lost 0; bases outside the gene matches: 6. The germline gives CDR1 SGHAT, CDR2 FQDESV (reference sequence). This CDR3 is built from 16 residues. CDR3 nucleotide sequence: TGTGCCAGCAGTGCAGGACTAGCAGCGAACACCGGGGAGCTGTTTTTT. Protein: CASSAGLAANTGELFF.

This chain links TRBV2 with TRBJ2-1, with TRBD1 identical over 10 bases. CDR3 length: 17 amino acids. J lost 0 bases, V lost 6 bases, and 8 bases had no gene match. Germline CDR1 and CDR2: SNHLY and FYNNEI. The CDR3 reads CASRDRGTESSYNEQFF. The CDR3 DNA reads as TGTGCCAGCAGGGACAGGGGGACCGAAAGCTCCTACAATGAGCAGTTCTTC.

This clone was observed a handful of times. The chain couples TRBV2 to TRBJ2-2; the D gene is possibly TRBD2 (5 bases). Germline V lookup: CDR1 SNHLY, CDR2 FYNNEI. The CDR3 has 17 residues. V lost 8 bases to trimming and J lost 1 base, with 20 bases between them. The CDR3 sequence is CASYQRSGSMNTGELFF. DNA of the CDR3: TGTGCCAGCTACCAAAGGTCGGGGAGCATGAACACCGGGGAGCTGTTTTTT.

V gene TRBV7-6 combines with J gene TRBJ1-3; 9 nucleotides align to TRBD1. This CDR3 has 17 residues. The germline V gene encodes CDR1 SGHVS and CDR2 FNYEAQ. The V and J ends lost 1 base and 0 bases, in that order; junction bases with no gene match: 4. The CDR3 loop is CASSLGTGDPSGNTIYF. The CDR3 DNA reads TGTGCCAGCAGCTTAGGGACAGGGGATCCCTCTGGAAACACCATATATTTT.

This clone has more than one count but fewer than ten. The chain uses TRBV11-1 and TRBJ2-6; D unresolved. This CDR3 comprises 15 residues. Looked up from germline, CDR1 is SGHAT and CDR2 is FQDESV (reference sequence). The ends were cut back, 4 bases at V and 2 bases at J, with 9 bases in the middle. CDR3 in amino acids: CASSSRMAGANVLTF. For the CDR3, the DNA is TGTGCCAGCAGCTCCAGGATGGCTGGGGCCAACGTCCTGACTTTC.

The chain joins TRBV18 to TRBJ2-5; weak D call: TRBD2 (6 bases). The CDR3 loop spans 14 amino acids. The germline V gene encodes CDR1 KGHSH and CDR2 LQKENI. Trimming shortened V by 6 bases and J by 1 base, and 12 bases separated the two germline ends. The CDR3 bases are TGTGCCAGCTCGGACGGACTAACCCAAGAGACCCAGTACTTC. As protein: CASSDGLTQETQYF. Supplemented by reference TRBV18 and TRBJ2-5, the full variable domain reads NAGVMQNPRHLVRRRGQEARLRCSPMKGHSHVYWYRQLPEEGLKFMVYLQKENIIDESGMPKERFSAEFPKEGPSILRIQQVVRGDSAAYFCASSDGLTQETQYFGPGTRLLVL.

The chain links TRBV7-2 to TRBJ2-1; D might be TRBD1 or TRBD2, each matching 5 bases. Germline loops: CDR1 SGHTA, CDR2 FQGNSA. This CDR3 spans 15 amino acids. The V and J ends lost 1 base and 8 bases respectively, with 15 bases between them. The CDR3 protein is CASSLGPGRVDEQFF. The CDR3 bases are TGTGCCAGCAGCTTAGGACCGGGACGCGTCGATGAGCAGTTCTTC.

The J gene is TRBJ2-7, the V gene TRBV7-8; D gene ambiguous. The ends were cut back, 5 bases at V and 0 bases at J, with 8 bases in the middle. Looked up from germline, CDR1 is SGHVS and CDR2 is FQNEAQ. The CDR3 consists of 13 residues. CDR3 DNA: TGTGCCAGCAGCCTGGGTCGCTCCTACGAGCAGTACTTC. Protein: CASSLGRSYEQYF.

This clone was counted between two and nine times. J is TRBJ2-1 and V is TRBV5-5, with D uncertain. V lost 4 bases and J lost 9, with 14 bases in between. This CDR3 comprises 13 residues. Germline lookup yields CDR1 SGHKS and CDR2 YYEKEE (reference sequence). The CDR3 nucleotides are TGTGCCAGCAGCCAGAGACCGGCCGTTGAGCAGTTCTTC. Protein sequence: CASSQRPAVEQFF.

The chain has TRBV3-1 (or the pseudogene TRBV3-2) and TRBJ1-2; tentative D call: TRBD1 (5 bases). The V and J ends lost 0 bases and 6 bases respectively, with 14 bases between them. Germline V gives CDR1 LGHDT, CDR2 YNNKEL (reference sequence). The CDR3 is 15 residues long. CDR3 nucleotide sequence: TGTGCCAGCAGCCAAGATCAGGGCAGGGTGAATGGCTACACCTTC. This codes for CASSQDQGRVNGYTF.

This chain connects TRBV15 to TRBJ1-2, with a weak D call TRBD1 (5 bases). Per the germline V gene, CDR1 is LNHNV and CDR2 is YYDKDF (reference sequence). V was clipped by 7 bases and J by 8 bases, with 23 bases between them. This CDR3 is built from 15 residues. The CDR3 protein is CATKSGIGTGIGYTF. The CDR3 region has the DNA TGTGCCACCAAATCAGGAATTGGTACAGGTATAGGCTACACCTTC. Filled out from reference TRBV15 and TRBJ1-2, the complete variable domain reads DAMVIQNPRYQVTQFGKPVTLSCSQTLNHNVMYWYQQKSSQAPKLLFHYYDKDFNNEADTPDNFQSRRPNTSFCFLDIRSPGLGDTAMYLCATKSGIGTGIGYTFGSGTRLTVV.

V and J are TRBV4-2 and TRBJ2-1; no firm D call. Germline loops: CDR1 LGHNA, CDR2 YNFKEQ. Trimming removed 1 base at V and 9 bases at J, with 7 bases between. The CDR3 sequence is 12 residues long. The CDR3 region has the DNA TGTGCCAGCAGCCAAGTTACTGGTGAGCAGTTCTTC. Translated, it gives CASSQVTGEQFF.

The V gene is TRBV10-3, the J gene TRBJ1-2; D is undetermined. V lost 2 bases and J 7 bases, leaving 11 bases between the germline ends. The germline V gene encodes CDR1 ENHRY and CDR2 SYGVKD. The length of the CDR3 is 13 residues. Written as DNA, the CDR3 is TGTGCCATCAGTGAGGACGAGTCCCGTGGCTACACCTTC. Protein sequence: CAISEDESRGYTF.

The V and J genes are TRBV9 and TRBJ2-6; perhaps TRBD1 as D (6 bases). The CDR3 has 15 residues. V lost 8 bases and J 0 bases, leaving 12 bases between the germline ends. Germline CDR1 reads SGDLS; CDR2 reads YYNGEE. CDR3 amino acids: CASRTGSSGANVLTF. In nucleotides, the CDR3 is TGTGCCAGTAGAACAGGGAGCTCTGGGGCCAACGTCCTGACTTTC.

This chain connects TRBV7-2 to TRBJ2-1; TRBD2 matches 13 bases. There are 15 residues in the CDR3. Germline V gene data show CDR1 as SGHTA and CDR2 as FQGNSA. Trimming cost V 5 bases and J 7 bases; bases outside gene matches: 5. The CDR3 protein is CASSVGLAGLNEQFF. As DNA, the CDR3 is TGTGCCAGCAGCGTGGGACTAGCGGGATTAAATGAGCAGTTCTTC.

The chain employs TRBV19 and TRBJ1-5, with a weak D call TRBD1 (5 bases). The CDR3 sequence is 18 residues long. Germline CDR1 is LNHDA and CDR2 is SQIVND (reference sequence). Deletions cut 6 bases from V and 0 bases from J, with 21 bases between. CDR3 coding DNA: TGTGCCAGTAGAAGCGCCGGACACTCGTTTTATAGCAATCAGCCCCAGCATTTT. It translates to CASRSAGHSFYSNQPQHF.